This T cell receptor beta chain was retrieved from a study of blood T cell repertoires in COVID-19. Study details: Collection of acute and convalescent COVID-19 samples took place in the United States, Italy and Spain.

The germline CDR1 and CDR2 sequences are SGDLS and YYNGEE. The CDR3 runs to 14 residues. V was pared by 6 bases and J by 8 bases, with 20 bases between. TCRdb keeps only in-frame clones here, not all; method: immunoSEQ multiplex PCR. The sample has 210,000 or so clones, 89% seen once. This TCR was recovered from a woman between 40 and 55 years old with acute or convalescent COVID-19. The chain combines TRBV9 with TRBJ1-2, with D hard to call. The sequenced sample consisted of peripheral blood. Here the CDR3 DNA reads TGTGCCAGCATACCCATCGGGGAGTCTAGGGGCTACACCTTC. This encodes CASIPIGESRGYTF.